This T cell receptor (beta chain) originates from a study of cytotoxic CD8 clonotypes in ibrutinib-treated CLL. Turning to the study itself: Response samples were taken after a median of around 11 months on treatment, range 6 to 36.

Assay used: immunoSEQ multiplex PCR; TCRdb lists only in-frame clones, some missing. The data show approximately 190,000 clones, with 75% to 80% seen just once and around 10% held by the top ten. The study, taken as a whole, reports: Different sampling times were used for sustained-remission and progressing patients.

Cryopreserved PBMCs were the source of around 2 micrograms of genomic DNA, which went to TCR beta libraries. In the case of this clone: Its antigen is not known.

V gave up 5 bases and J gave up 0 bases, with 8 bases separating them. Per the germline V gene, CDR1 is SGHAT and CDR2 is FQNNGV. This CDR3 spans 13 amino acids. This clonotype originated in a human donor with chronic lymphocytic leukemia. The V call is TRBV11-2, the J call TRBJ2-7; perhaps TRBD2 as D (6 bases). This sample comprised PBMCs, obtained after 12 months of ibrutinib treatment. CDR3 sequence reads: CASSPGLSYEQYF. The CDR3 region has the DNA TGTGCCAGCAGCCCGGGACTCTCCTACGAGCAGTACTTC.